The present TCR beta chain was sequenced within a study of Ad26.COV2.S vaccination and SARS-CoV-2 variants (dated by TCRdb to about 2021). Regarding the study in general: TCRbeta repertoire sequencing served as the tool for gauging how specific and how broad the SARS-CoV-2-reactive T cell receptors were following Ad26.COV2.S vaccination. The TCR-sequenced set comprised approximately 32 samples: 19 Ad26.COV2.S vaccine recipients, 5 placebo recipients and 8 SARS-CoV-2 convalescent individuals.

The germline V gene yields MRHNA for CDR1 and SNTAGT for CDR2. Cut back by 3 bases and 3 bases, the V and J ends lie 10 bases apart. From cysteine to phenylalanine, the CDR3 is 14 amino acids long. Only CDR3 DNA remains: 42 bases, in frame from the first base. The time point label corresponds to: individuals recovered from natural SARS-CoV-2 infection. A remark on this clone: The clone's antigen remains unknown. Nothing much larger sits one base from this clone, and base qualities are not available.

The immunoSEQ Assay was used to sequence TCRbeta CDR3 regions. After extraction, genomic DNA underwent amplification by bias-controlled multiplex PCR, followed by high-throughput sequencing. Concerning the study's data processing: Collapsing and filtering of sequences were performed to quantify the absolute abundance of each unique TCRbeta CDR3 region. T cell fraction was estimated by normalizing TCRbeta template counts to usable DNA, with usable DNA measured through amplification of reference genes found in all nucleated cells. Repertoire TCRs were annotated as SARS-CoV-2-specific when V gene, CDR3 amino acid sequence and J gene were exactly matched to a known reactive TCR set. The reference SARS-CoV-2 TCR set was derived from MIRA and filtered for enrichment in COVID-19-positive ImmuneCODE repertoires, a step that removed public or cross-reactive TCRs. Using the MIRA antigens, annotated TCRs were further analysed by specific ORF or by position within an ORF. Breadth was defined as annotated unique rearrangements over total unique productive rearrangements; depth was the summed frequency of those rearrangements. TCR breadth was compared between groups using two-sided Wilcoxon rank-sum tests. Here the immuneACCESS table is served through TCRdb, limited to in-frame sequences with V and J called. Missing clones are a known gap in these copies; in checked studies unresolved V genes cover under half, and the rest lacks a known reason. The V and J calls and the clone size are those of that table, but D and trimming were determined from the DNA. The sample yields about 350,000 clones; about 90% were counted once. The ten largest account for under 5% of the sample.

Broader findings and caveats from the paper: The authors noted that the TCR breadth and depth analyses may have underestimated total T cell responses. Non-spike TCR breadth was comparable between vaccine and placebo recipients, consistent with the vaccine containing only spike. After vaccination, spike-specific CD8+ and CD4+ T cell responses were reported to show substantial breadth. Compared with placebo recipients, Ad26.COV2.S recipients showed higher spike-specific TCR breadth (P = 0.0014).

The rearranged chain carries TRBV6-4 and TRBJ2-3; the D segment could be TRBD1, given 6 matching bases. The source was peripheral blood, collected after recovery from COVID-19. The receptor's source is a human donor who had recovered from COVID-19. The CDR3 protein sequence reads: CASSEGAPTDTQYF. The DNA sequence is TGTGCCAGCAGTGAGGGGGCCCCAACAGATACGCAGTATTTT.